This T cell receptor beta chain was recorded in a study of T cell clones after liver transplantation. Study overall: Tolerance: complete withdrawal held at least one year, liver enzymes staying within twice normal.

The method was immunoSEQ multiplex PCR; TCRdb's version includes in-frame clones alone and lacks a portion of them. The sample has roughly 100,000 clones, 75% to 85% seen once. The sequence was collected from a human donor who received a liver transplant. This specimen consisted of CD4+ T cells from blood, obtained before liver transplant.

The DNA of the CDR3 is TGTGCCAGTGGAACCGGGATAGTTCCTAACTATGGCTACACCTTC. Amino acid sequence: CASGTGIVPNYGYTF. The rearrangement uses TRBV19 and TRBJ1-2; D is ambiguous. Germline CDR1 and CDR2: LNHDA and SQIVND (reference sequence). The CDR3 is made up of 15 amino acids. The germline V and J ends were trimmed by 8 bases and 0 bases, with 16 bases remaining between them.